This T cell receptor beta chain comes out of a study of post-analysis software for immune sequencing data. Study-wide context: Recorded disease courses covered relapsing-remitting, secondary progressive and progressive-relapsing multiple sclerosis. Some patients had no subtype annotation. Regarding the study as a whole: With F measure, samples from one preparation batch clustered together strongly. In patients, TRBV5-6, TRBV5-1 and TRBV20-1 belonged to roughly five TRBV segments found more frequently than in controls. Among multiple sclerosis patients, normalized Chao1 diversity was significantly below that of controls.

Turning to this clonotype: Its antigen remains unidentified.

V shed 1 base and J shed 3 bases, with 6 bases lying between them. The CDR3 sequence is 13 residues long. Germline V gene data show CDR1 as SGHTA and CDR2 as FQGTGA. Unique molecular identifiers were present in the TCR beta cDNA libraries. cDNA molecules numbering roughly 500,000 came from approximately 0.91 to 9.4 million T cells. A single record per CDR3 protein comes from TCRdb applying MiXCR to the PCR reads. The profile covers about half a million distinct CDR3 sequences, with 30% to 40% appearing a single time and 6% taken by the ten largest. The chain has TRBV7-3 and TRBJ2-5; D unresolved. The receptor comes from a girl aged 2-17 years with multiple sclerosis. Sequencing used blood. The CDR3 nucleotides read TGTGCCAGCAGCTTAAACTATAAAGAGACCCAGTACTTC. It translates to CASSLNYKETQYF. The full variable domain, rest sourced from reference TRBV7-3 and TRBJ2-5, is GAGVSQTPSNKVTEKGKYVELRCDPISGHTALYWYRQSLGQGPEFLIYFQGTGAADDSGLPNDRFFAVRPEGSVSTLKIQRTERGDSAVYLCASSLNYKETQYFGPGTRLLVL.